The 30 T cell receptor beta chains below were found in one sample sequenced in a study of CXCR3-negative and CXCR3-positive naive CD8 T cells. Their antigens are not known. Via 5' RACE with UMI labels, TRB cDNA libraries were prepared. TCRdb reworked the 5' RACE reads into one entry per CDR3 protein, no DNA. The sample shows around 160,000 distinct CDR3 sequences, and about 0.28% sits with its ten largest clones. General study results and limits: When CXCR3-positive naive cells were set against CXCR3-negative naive cells, the former had more hydrophobic TRB CDR3s.

Input material: naive CXCR3+ CD8+ T cells from blood. Specified subset: CD45RO-CCR7+CD27+CD95- naive CD8+ T cells expressing CXCR3 (TNR3+). The receptors stem from a human donor in good health. Some clones in this sample may be carry-over from other donors' samples.

The J gene is TRBJ2-3, the V gene TRBV7-2; TCRdb reports TRBD1, a call that lacks DNA to check it against. The CDR3 spans 15 residues. The V gene's germline CDR1 is SGHTA and CDR2 FQGNSA. CDR3 in amino acids: CASSRGPTSTDTQYF. Full variable domain (missing parts from reference TRBV7-2 and TRBJ2-3): GAGVSQSPSNKVTEKGKDVELRCDPISGHTALYWYRQSLGQGLEFLIYFQGNSAPDKSGLPSDRFSAERTGGSVSTLTIQRTQQEDSAVYLCASSRGPTSTDTQYFGPGTRLTVL.

CDR3 in amino acids: CASSLFGQRRTSTDTQYF. The chain joins TRBV12-3 or TRBV12-4 to TRBJ2-3; absent DNA, TCRdb's TRBD2 call cannot be checked. The CDR3 runs to 18 residues.

The chain links TRBV29-1 to TRBJ2-7. This CDR3 has 12 amino acids. Germline-derived CDR1 and CDR2 are SQVTM and ANQGSEA. CDR3 residues: CSAAANSYEQYF.

The rearrangement links TRBV20-1 to TRBJ2-1; as DNA is missing, the TRBD1 call by TCRdb cannot be tested. Germline loops: CDR1 DFQATT, CDR2 SNEGSKA (reference sequence). CDR3 size: 15 residues. The CDR3 spells CSARDIGARANEQFF.

This chain joins TRBV6-2 or TRBV6-3 and TRBJ1-2; TCRdb's assignment of TRBD1 cannot be checked, as there is no DNA. Germline V gives CDR1 MNHEY, CDR2 SVGEGT. The CDR3 has 15 residues. CDR3 residues: CASRTDRSSNYGYTF.

The chain combines TRBV4-2 with TRBJ1-2; the TCRdb call, TRBD1, lacks DNA for checking. Per germline, CDR1 LGHNA and CDR2 YNFKEQ. CDR3 length equals 17 residues. The CDR3 loop is CASSQAPGQGQLNGYTF.

The chain joins TRBV15 to TRBJ2-3; TCRdb's D call, TRBD2, is unchecked because there is no DNA. The CDR3 extends over 15 amino acids. Per the germline V gene, CDR1 is LNHNV and CDR2 is YYDKDF (reference sequence). This CDR3 is CATKNRREGTDTQYF.

This chain connects TRBV7-8 to TRBJ2-3. The germline V gene encodes CDR1 SGHVS and CDR2 FQNEAQ. CDR3 size: 13 residues. CDR3 sequence reads: CASSLEVTDTQYF.

This chain links TRBV28 with TRBJ2-7. Per germline, CDR1 MDHEN and CDR2 SYDVKM. The CDR3 loop spans 14 amino acids. The CDR3 sequence is CASSFGVARYEQYF. Together with reference TRBV28 and TRBJ2-7, the CDR3 gives the full variable domain: DVKVTQSSRYLVKRTGEKVFLECVQDMDHENMFWYRQDPGLGLRLIYFSYDVKMKEKGDIPEGYSVSREKKERFSLILESASTNQTSMYLCASSFGVARYEQYFGPGTRLTVT.

V is TRBV12-3 or TRBV12-4 and J is TRBJ1-5. The CDR3 totals 13 residues. CDR3 protein: CASSLSGPQPQHF.

The chain recombines TRBV28 with TRBJ1-1; TCRdb proposes TRBD1, but this gene call is untestable without DNA. This CDR3 region has 14 residues. Germline V CDR1 and CDR2: MDHEN, SYDVKM. CDR3 in amino acids: CASSLPQGYTEAFF. Variable domain in full (rest from reference TRBV28 and TRBJ1-1): DVKVTQSSRYLVKRTGEKVFLECVQDMDHENMFWYRQDPGLGLRLIYFSYDVKMKEKGDIPEGYSVSREKKERFSLILESASTNQTSMYLCASSLPQGYTEAFFGQGTRLTVV.

The chain recombines TRBV6-2 or TRBV6-3 with TRBJ2-7; checking the TCRdb D call of TRBD1 is not possible without DNA. Germline assignment: CDR1 MNHEY and CDR2 SVGEGT. The CDR3 spans 13 residues. The CDR3 protein is CASRGTDHYEQYF.

The genes are TRBV7-9 and TRBJ2-7; the D gene TCRdb calls, TRBD1, cannot be checked with no DNA. The CDR3 extends over 12 amino acids. CDR1 is SEHNR, CDR2 FQNEAQ, per germline (reference sequence). The CDR3 loop reads CASRYGGHEQYF.

The rearrangement links TRBV6-2 or TRBV6-3 to TRBJ2-5. The CDR3 totals 14 residues. Germline V gene data show CDR1 as MNHEY and CDR2 as SVGEGT. CDR3 sequence: CASSYSEGQETQYF.

This chain uses TRBV6-5 with TRBJ2-7; absent DNA, TCRdb's TRBD2 call cannot be checked. The CDR3 contains 14 residues. Germline CDR1 reads MNHEY; CDR2 reads SVGAGI. The CDR3 spells CASSYTLAHYEQYF.

This sequence joins TRBV5-6 and TRBJ2-1; TCRdb's assignment of TRBD1 cannot be checked, as there is no DNA. The CDR3 runs 13 residues. Per the germline V gene, CDR1 is SGHDT and CDR2 is YYEEEE. The CDR3 sequence is CASSTDSYNEQFF.

The V call is TRBV29-1, the J call TRBJ2-1; the TCRdb call, TRBD2, lacks DNA for checking. The V gene's germline CDR1 is SQVTM and CDR2 ANQGSEA. The CDR3 runs 14 residues. CDR3: CSALAGGPQNEQFF.

The rearrangement joins TRBV20-1 to TRBJ2-5; the TRBD2 assignment by TCRdb is unverifiable without DNA. The CDR3 length is 15 residues. Germline CDR1 DFQATT, CDR2 SNEGSKA (reference sequence). The CDR3 protein is CSARNGGGALKTQYF.

The chain joins TRBV29-1 to TRBJ2-1; TCRdb's D gene call, TRBD1, goes unchecked for lack of DNA. The CDR3 has 13 residues. The germline V gene has CDR1 SQVTM and CDR2 ANQGSEA. The CDR3 here is CSFGPVSYNEQFF.

The rearrangement joins TRBV29-1 to TRBJ1-2; TCRdb's D call, TRBD1, is unchecked because there is no DNA. The CDR3 has 11 amino acids. Germline CDR1 and CDR2: SQVTM and ANQGSEA. The CDR3 region is CSVEAQGSYTF. The complete variable domain, with remaining parts taken from reference TRBV29-1 and TRBJ1-2, reads SAVISQKPSRDICQRGTSLTIQCQVDSQVTMMFWYRQQPGQSLTLIATANQGSEATYESGFVIDKFPISRPNLTFSTLTVSNMSPEDSSIYLCSVEAQGSYTFGSGTRLTVV.

The chain recombines TRBV14 with TRBJ1-1. The CDR3 runs to 14 residues. Germline V gene data show CDR1 as SGHDN and CDR2 as FVKESK. The CDR3 sequence is CASSQELGNTEAFF.

The chain joins TRBV10-2 to TRBJ2-3. Per the germline V gene, CDR1 is WSHSY and CDR2 is SAAADI. The CDR3 is 14 amino acids. The CDR3 sequence: CASSEVRLADTQYF.

The V and J genes are TRBV4-1 and TRBJ1-6; TCRdb gives TRBD1 as the D gene, but with no DNA this cannot be confirmed. The CDR3 has 15 residues. Germline V gene lookup returns CDR1 MGHRA and CDR2 YSYEKL. The CDR3 here is CASSQDRSPNSPLHF.

The chain uses TRBV18 and TRBJ1-1; absent DNA, TCRdb's TRBD1 call cannot be checked. CDR3 length: 16 residues. Germline values: CDR1 KGHSH, CDR2 LQKENI. CDR3 sequence: CASSHNPGAANTEAFF.

The V call is TRBV29-1, the J call TRBJ1-3; TCRdb selects TRBD1, and the lack of DNA leaves this call unchecked. The CDR3 covers 14 residues. Germline CDR1 and CDR2: SQVTM and ANQGSEA. CDR3 amino acids: CSAADREGGNTIYF. The full variable domain, rest sourced from reference TRBV29-1 and TRBJ1-3, is SAVISQKPSRDICQRGTSLTIQCQVDSQVTMMFWYRQQPGQSLTLIATANQGSEATYESGFVIDKFPISRPNLTFSTLTVSNMSPEDSSIYLCSAADREGGNTIYFGEGSWLTVV.

V and J are TRBV19 and TRBJ2-1; no DNA is available, so the TRBD1 call from TCRdb remains unchecked. Germline CDR1 LNHDA, CDR2 SQIVND (reference sequence). The CDR3 spans 14 residues. The CDR3 spells CASSIGGGLNEQFF.

The chain uses TRBV28 and TRBJ2-5. Looked up from germline, CDR1 is MDHEN and CDR2 is SYDVKM. This CDR3 is 14 amino acids long. CDR3 in amino acids: CASSLISTEETQYF.

This sequence joins TRBV7-9 and TRBJ2-5; TCRdb designates TRBD1, a call that cannot be tested without DNA. Looked up from germline, CDR1 is SEHNR and CDR2 is FQNEAQ (reference sequence). The CDR3 runs 14 residues. CDR3: CASSLTPEQETQYF.

The chain uses TRBV20-1 and TRBJ2-7. Germline-derived CDR1 and CDR2 are DFQATT and SNEGSKA (reference sequence). This CDR3 comprises 14 residues. This chain's CDR3 is CSARDPVRTYEQYF.

CDR3: CASSLSWAVNQPQHF. This chain uses TRBV28 with TRBJ1-5. There are 15 residues in the CDR3. The germline CDR1 and CDR2 sequences are MDHEN and SYDVKM.